What follows describes a single TCR beta chain. Patients had residual fresh-frozen tumor tissue and more than two years of survival data. The repertoire was sequenced with immunoSEQ multiplex PCR; TCRdb's copy has only in-frame clones and lacks some. The sample has approximately 100,000 clones, roughly 76% seen once. CDR3 length: 14 residues. Germline assignment: CDR1 SGHTA and CDR2 FQGNSA. Trimming left V 5 bases short and J 3 bases short, with 13 bases between. The data originate from a study of glioma-infiltrating T cells after dendritic cell vaccination. The TCR sequence derives from a human donor with glioblastoma. Sequenced here: blood, sampled before dendritic cell vaccination. The chain couples TRBV7-2 to TRBJ1-2; no firm D call. The CDR3 DNA sequence: TGTGCCAGCAGCCAAGCTTTAGAGGACTATGGCTACACCTTC. Translation: CASSQALEDYGYTF.